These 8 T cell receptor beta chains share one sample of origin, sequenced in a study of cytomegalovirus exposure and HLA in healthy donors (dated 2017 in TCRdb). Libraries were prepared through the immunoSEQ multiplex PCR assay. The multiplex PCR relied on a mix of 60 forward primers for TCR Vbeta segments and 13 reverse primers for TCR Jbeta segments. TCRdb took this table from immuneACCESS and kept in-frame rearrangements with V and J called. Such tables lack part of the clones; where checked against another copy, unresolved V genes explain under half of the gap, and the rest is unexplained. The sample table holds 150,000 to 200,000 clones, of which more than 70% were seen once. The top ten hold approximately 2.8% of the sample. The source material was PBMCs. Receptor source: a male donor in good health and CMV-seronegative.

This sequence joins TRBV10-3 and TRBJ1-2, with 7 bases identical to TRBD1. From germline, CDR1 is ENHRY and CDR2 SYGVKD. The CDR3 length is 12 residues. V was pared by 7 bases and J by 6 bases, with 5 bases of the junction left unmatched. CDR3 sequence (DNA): TGTGCCATCAAAGGGGGCGCGGATGGCTACACCTTC. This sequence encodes CAIKGGADGYTF.

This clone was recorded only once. The CDR3 nucleotides read TGTGCCAGCAGCTTGGAGCGGGGAGGCACAGGAGAAAAACTGTTTTTT. Translated, it gives CASSLERGGTGEKLFF. The V call is TRBV7-9, the J call TRBJ1-4; D is perhaps TRBD1 (5 bases). Per the germline V gene, CDR1 is SEHNR and CDR2 is FQNEAQ (reference sequence). Trimming removed 3 bases at V and 8 bases at J, with 19 bases between. The CDR3 has 16 residues.

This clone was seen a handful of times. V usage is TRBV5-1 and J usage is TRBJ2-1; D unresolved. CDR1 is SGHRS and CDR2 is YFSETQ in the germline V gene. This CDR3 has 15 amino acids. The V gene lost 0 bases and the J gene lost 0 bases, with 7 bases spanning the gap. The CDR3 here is CASSLEPGSYNEQFF. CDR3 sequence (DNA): TGCGCCAGCAGCTTGGAACCGGGCTCCTACAATGAGCAGTTCTTC.

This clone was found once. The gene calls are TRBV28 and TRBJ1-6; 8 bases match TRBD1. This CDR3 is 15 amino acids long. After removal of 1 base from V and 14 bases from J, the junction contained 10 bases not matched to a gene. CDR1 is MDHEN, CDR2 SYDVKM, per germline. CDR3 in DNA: TGTGCCAGCAGTTTATCACCAGGGGGCGGTTCTTCCCTCCACTTT. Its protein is CASSLSPGGGSSLHF.

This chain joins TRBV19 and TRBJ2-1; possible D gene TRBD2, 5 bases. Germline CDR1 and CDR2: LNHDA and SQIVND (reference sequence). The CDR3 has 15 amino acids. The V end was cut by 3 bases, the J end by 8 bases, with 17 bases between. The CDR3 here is CASSIGYAVRDEQFF. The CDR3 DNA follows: TGTGCCAGTAGTATTGGGTATGCTGTGCGGGATGAGCAGTTCTTC.

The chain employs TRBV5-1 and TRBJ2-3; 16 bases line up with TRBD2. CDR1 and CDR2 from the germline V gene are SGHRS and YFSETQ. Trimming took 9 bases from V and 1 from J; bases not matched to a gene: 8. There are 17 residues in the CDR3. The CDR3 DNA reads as TGCGCCAAAAAGACGGGACTAGCGGGGGGGCGCACAGATACGCAGTATTTT. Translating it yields CAKKTGLAGGRTDTQYF.

DNA of the CDR3: TGTGCCAGCAGCTTAGGACCGAGCGGTACCTACGAGCAGTACTTC. It yields the protein CASSLGPSGTYEQYF. J is TRBJ2-7 and V is TRBV7-9, with D possibly being TRBD2 (5 bases). The V end was cut by 1 base, the J end by 2 bases, with 12 bases between. Germline V lookup: CDR1 SEHNR, CDR2 FQNEAQ (reference sequence). This CDR3 has 15 residues.

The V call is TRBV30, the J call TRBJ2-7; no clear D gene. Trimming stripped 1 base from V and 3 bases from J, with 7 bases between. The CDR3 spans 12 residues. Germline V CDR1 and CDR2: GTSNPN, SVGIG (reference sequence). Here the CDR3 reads CAWSGGGYEQYF. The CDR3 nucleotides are TGTGCCTGGAGTGGCGGTGGCTACGAGCAGTACTTC.